This entry describes one TCR beta chain. The CDR3 extends over 13 amino acids. Trimming removed 1 base from V and 5 bases from J, with 8 bases in between. CDR1 and CDR2 from the germline V gene are MNHNS and SASEGT. The method was immunoSEQ multiplex PCR; TCRdb's version includes in-frame clones alone and lacks a portion of them. The sample contains some 200,000 clones, approximately 83% of which appear only once. The sample belongs to a study of blood T cell repertoires in COVID-19. Study summary: From T cells, B-cell-depleted T cells, or PBMCs came the material, which was cDNA or gDNA.

The specimen sequenced was PBMCs or T cells enriched from blood (not recorded which). J is TRBJ2-5 and V is TRBV6-1; no firm D call. The receptor was isolated from a middle-aged man who had recovered from COVID-19. The CDR3 sequence is CASSEGSWETQYF. In nucleotides, the CDR3 is TGTGCCAGCAGTGAAGGGAGTTGGGAGACCCAGTACTTC.